This TCR beta chain was captured in a study of shared clonotypes between healthy human individuals. This clone has only one observation. This same CDR3 is encoded by further DNA sequences in the sample. The CDR3 length is 12 residues. Per the germline V gene, CDR1 is MDHEN and CDR2 is SYDVKM. The V end was cut by 4 bases, the J end by 0 bases, with 3 bases between. The protocol was immunoSEQ multiplex PCR, while the TCRdb copy is restricted to in-frame clones and leaves out a portion. The sample lists 2 million to 3 million clones; over 85% were seen once. The source material was naive CD4+ T cells from PBMCs. Regarding subset: CD45RA+ positively selected. This receptor was identified in a man aged 18 to 30 in good health. Some clones in this sample may be carry-over from other donors' samples. The V gene is TRBV28, the J gene TRBJ1-1; D is undetermined. The CDR3 is CASSYLNTEAFF. CDR3 in DNA: TGTGCCAGCAGTTACTTGAACACTGAAGCTTTCTTT.